The 28 T cell receptor beta chains below were found in one sample sequenced in a study of tumor-infiltrating lymphocytes in primary liver carcinoma. Synthesis of TCR beta cDNA was carried out from approximately 500 ng total RNA with a constant-region primer. Library construction for TCR beta comprised three nested multiplex PCR rounds performed with slightly modified ARM-PCR. Amplification in the first two PCR rounds was performed using TRBV1-TRBV30 forward primers and a C-beta reverse primer for 9 to 11 cycles each. MiXCR, run by TCRdb on the multiplex PCR reads, gives a single entry per CDR3 protein. The table has about 300,000 distinct CDR3 sequences, about 60% seen once. RNA isolated from unsorted whole blood supplied the blood RNA, with germline DNA also extracted. What was sequenced was peripheral blood. The receptors derive from a man in his forties with primary liver carcinoma and hepatitis B virus infection.

Details on this clonotype: Possible read error: a much larger clone is one base away. The chain's CDR3 is CSVFDRVGEKLFF. The CDR3 DNA reads TGCAGCGTCTTCGACAGGGTGGGGGAAAAACTGTTTTTT. The chain links TRBV29-1 to TRBJ1-4; 7 nucleotides agree with TRBD1. Trimming at V came to 6 bases and at J to 8 bases, leaving 9 bases not matched to a gene. The CDR3 length is 13 residues. Germline V gene data show CDR1 as SQVTM and CDR2 as ANQGSEA.

V usage is TRBV28 and J usage is TRBJ2-1, with no clear D. The germline V and J ends were trimmed by 9 bases and 5 bases, with 11 bases remaining between them. The CDR3 runs to 12 residues. From germline, CDR1 is MDHEN and CDR2 SYDVKM. The CDR3 protein is CARCPRNNEQFF. Written as DNA, the CDR3 is TGTGCCAGATGTCCACGAAACAATGAGCAGTTCTTC.

As regards this clonotype: It may be a read error: a sequence one base away is much more abundant. The conserved phenylalanine or tryptophan is not found at the CDR3 terminus, so this likely reflects a read error. The chain has TRBV5-6 and TRBJ2-2; 8 positions agree with TRBD2. Germline V gives CDR1 SGHDT, CDR2 YYEEEE. The V and J ends lost 2 bases and 5 bases, in that order; junction bases with no gene match: 11. This CDR3 has 17 residues. CDR3 coding DNA: TGTGCCAGCAGCTTATGGGGACTAGTGCGGACAACCGGGGAGCTGTTTATT. This codes for CASSLWGLVRTTGELFI.

This clonotype was seen more than once but under ten times. The chain carries TRBV6-2 or TRBV6-3 and TRBJ2-7; D remains unclear. Germline CDR1 MNHEY, CDR2 SVGEGT. Trimming shortened V by 5 bases and J by 7 bases, and 15 bases separated the two germline ends. The CDR3 length is 13 residues. The CDR3 here is CASSRARLGEQYF. In DNA, the CDR3 is TGTGCCAGCAGTCGGGCCCGATTGGGGGAGCAGTACTTC.

This clonotype has at least ten counts. This chain joins TRBV11-2 and TRBJ2-3, with D unclear. Trimming left V 0 bases short and J 3 bases short, with 7 bases between. The CDR3 sequence is 14 residues long. The germline V gene encodes CDR1 SGHAT and CDR2 FQNNGV. This chain's CDR3 is CASSLDLGTDTQYF. The CDR3, as DNA: TGTGCCAGCAGCTTAGATCTGGGGACAGATACGCAGTATTTT.

A remark on this clonotype: A much larger clone differs from this one at a single base, so this may be a read error. The CDR3 does not end in the conserved phenylalanine or tryptophan, so this is likely a read error. The V and J genes are TRBV6-5 and TRBJ2-3; no clear D. The V end was cut by 0 bases, the J end by 2 bases, with 9 bases between. Germline V gene sequence: CDR1 MNHEY, CDR2 SVGAGI. CDR3 length: 15 amino acids. The CDR3 bases are TGTGCCAGCAGTTACTCGGCGAAGGACACAGATACGCAGTATGTT. It yields the protein CASSYSAKDTDTQYV.

This chain links TRBV11-2 with TRBJ1-3, with D possibly being TRBD1 (5 bases). The CDR3 runs 16 residues. Trimming shortened V by 5 bases and J by 0 bases, and 14 bases separated the two germline ends. Per germline, CDR1 SGHAT and CDR2 FQNNGV. CDR3 in amino acids: CASSRRQISSGNTIYF. Here the CDR3 DNA reads TGTGCCAGCAGCCGGAGACAGATCTCCTCTGGAAACACCATATATTTT.

The rearrangement uses TRBV19 and TRBJ2-3; 7 bases align to TRBD2. The CDR3 runs to 16 residues. Germline V gene sequence: CDR1 LNHDA, CDR2 SQIVND (reference sequence). The trim removed 9 bases at V and 2 bases at J, leaving 14 bases unmatched. The CDR3 bases are TGTGCCAGAACTCCAACCGGGACTACCTACACAGATACGCAGTATTTT. It codes for CARTPTGTTYTDTQYF. The full variable domain, in which reference TRBV19 and TRBJ2-3 provide the parts outside the CDR3, is DGGITQSPKYLFRKEGQNVTLSCEQNLNHDAMYWYRQDPGQGLRLIYYSQIVNDFQKGDIAEGYSVSREKKESFPLTVTSAQKNPTAFYLCARTPTGTTYTDTQYFGPGTRLTVL.

At least ten counts were recorded for this clonotype. This chain connects TRBV10-2 to TRBJ2-7, with 11 bases fitting TRBD1. The V gene's germline CDR1 is WSHSY and CDR2 SAAADI. The CDR3 loop spans 12 amino acids. Trimming took 7 bases from V and 6 from J; bases not matched to a gene: 2. CDR3 in DNA: TGCGCCAGCACCGGGACAGGGGGCGAGCAGTACTTC. It codes for CASTGTGGEQYF.

In the case of this clonotype: This may come from a read error, since a much larger clone is one base off. The chain carries TRBV6-6 and TRBJ2-7, with TRBD1 identical over 9 bases. The CDR3 totals 17 residues. Germline loops: CDR1 MNHNY, CDR2 SVGAGI (reference sequence). The DNA of the CDR3 is TGTGCCAGCAGATACTCGAGTGGGACAGGGAGCGCCTACGAGCAGTACTTC. As protein: CASRYSSGTGSAYEQYF.

This clonotype has ten or more counts. The chain couples TRBV6-5 to TRBJ1-1; the D gene is possibly TRBD1 (5 bases). From germline, CDR1 is MNHEY and CDR2 SVGAGI. V was pared by 7 bases and J by 1 base, with 13 bases between. This CDR3 is 14 amino acids long. The CDR3 sequence: CASKPGRGNTEAFF. As DNA, the CDR3 is TGTGCCAGCAAGCCAGGGAGGGGGAACACTGAAGCTTTCTTT.

This chain joins TRBV28 and TRBJ2-1; 9 bases are a match to TRBD2. Germline V gene sequence: CDR1 MDHEN, CDR2 SYDVKM. V was clipped by 6 bases and J by 5 bases; unmatched bases: 8. The CDR3 runs to 15 residues. This CDR3 is CASSRAGGSNNEQFF. The DNA for the CDR3 is TGTGCCAGCAGCAGGGCGGGAGGGTCCAACAATGAGCAGTTCTTC.

The sample holds one count of this clonotype. The rearrangement uses TRBV18 and TRBJ2-7; 10 positions agree with TRBD2. The V segment lost 5 bases and the J segment 4 bases; nucleotides outside the gene matches: 2. Germline V gene data show CDR1 as KGHSH and CDR2 as LQKENI. The CDR3 extends over 13 amino acids. The CDR3 reads CASSGTSVYEQYF. In DNA, the CDR3 is TGTGCCAGCTCAGGGACTAGCGTTTACGAGCAGTACTTC. Based on the CDR3 plus reference TRBV18 and TRBJ2-7, the full variable domain is NAGVMQNPRHLVRRRGQEARLRCSPMKGHSHVYWYRQLPEEGLKFMVYLQKENIIDESGMPKERFSAEFPKEGPSILRIQQVVRGDSAAYFCASSGTSVYEQYFGPGTRLTVT.

To note about this clonotype: A much larger clone sits a single nucleotide away, making a read error possible. J is TRBJ1-5 and V is TRBV4-2; D is possibly TRBD1 (5 bases). Germline V gene lookup returns CDR1 LGHNA and CDR2 YNFKEQ. This CDR3 is 18 amino acids long. Trimming removed 4 bases from V and 6 bases from J, with 25 bases in between. This chain's CDR3 is CASSRDRAGKALSQPQHF. The CDR3 nucleotides read TGTGCCAGCAGCCGAGATAGGGCAGGGAAGGCGTTGAGTCAGCCCCAGCATTTT.

At least ten counts were recorded for this clonotype. The rearrangement uses TRBV11-3 and TRBJ2-2; 7 positions match TRBD2. The trim removed 5 bases at V and 7 bases at J, leaving 1 base unmatched. The CDR3 runs to 12 residues. CDR1 SGHNT and CDR2 YENEEA come from the germline V gene. The CDR3 sequence: CASSAGVGELFF. The CDR3 region has the DNA TGTGCCAGCAGCGCGGGAGTCGGGGAGCTGTTTTTT.

On this clonotype: A much larger clone is a single base away; this may be a read error. The chain links TRBV6-6 to TRBJ2-5; 8 bases agree with TRBD1. The CDR3 is made up of 15 amino acids. With V trimmed by 6 bases and J by 2 bases, 8 bases remained unmatched. The germline gives CDR1 MNHNY, CDR2 SVGAGI (reference sequence). CDR3 residues: CASSHLGTGQETQYF. CDR3 sequence (DNA): TGTGCCAGCAGCCACTTGGGGACAGGACAAGAGACCCAGTACTTC.

The chain uses TRBV14 and TRBJ2-2; D gene ambiguous. This CDR3 is 15 amino acids long. Germline lookup yields CDR1 SGHDN and CDR2 FVKESK. With 4 bases removed from V and 7 bases from J, the gap between germline ends came to 16 bases. The CDR3: CASSPFLPRNGELFF. CDR3 nucleotides: TGTGCCAGCAGCCCTTTTCTCCCGCGCAACGGGGAGCTGTTTTTT.

V usage is TRBV11-3 and J usage is TRBJ2-6; D is undetermined. Germline V CDR1 and CDR2: SGHNT, YENEEA. The CDR3 runs to 14 residues. With 8 bases removed from V and 0 bases from J, the gap between germline ends came to 8 bases. DNA for the CDR3: TGTGCCAGCTGGCTCGACTCTGGGGCCAACGTCCTGACTTTC. This gives the protein CASWLDSGANVLTF.

With regard to this clonotype: At one of its ends the junction is not consistent with the germline gene, which may arise from a read error. The genes are TRBV5-1 and TRBJ2-6, with D possibly being TRBD1 (6 bases). Germline V gives CDR1 SGHRS, CDR2 YFSETQ. The CDR3 loop spans 16 amino acids. CDR3 sequence reads: CASSMGHRSGANVLAF. Written as DNA, the CDR3 is TGCGCCAGCAGCATGGGACATCGCTCTGGGGCCAACGTCCTGGCTTTC.

This clonotype has only a few counts. Given a much more abundant clone one base away, this may be a read error. Because the CDR3's place on the DNA is in doubt, the DNA is left out and the CDR3 is given as listed by TCRdb. The chain couples TRBV6-1 to TRBJ2-4; the DNA was not compared with TRBD2, the D call given in the table. The CDR3 extends over 14 residues, inclusive of both ends. Germline CDR1 is MNHNS and CDR2 is SASEGT. Here the CDR3 reads CGSNVGPAKNIQYF.

This sequence joins TRBV28 and TRBJ1-4, with 8 bases fitting TRBD1. Trimming at V came to 7 bases and at J to 4 bases, leaving 8 bases not matched to a gene. The CDR3 is 15 residues long. In germline, CDR1 is MDHEN, CDR2 SYDVKM. The CDR3 here is CASTASTGVNEKLFF. Written as DNA, the CDR3 is TGTGCCAGCACTGCTTCGACAGGGGTTAATGAAAAACTGTTTTTT. Full variable domain (outside the CDR3, taken from reference TRBV28 and TRBJ1-4): DVKVTQSSRYLVKRTGEKVFLECVQDMDHENMFWYRQDPGLGLRLIYFSYDVKMKEKGDIPEGYSVSREKKERFSLILESASTNQTSMYLCASTASTGVNEKLFFGSGTQLSVL.

As concerns this clonotype: The CDR3 end shows no conserved phenylalanine or tryptophan, and so a read error is likely. The DNA is left out, because the CDR3 cannot be placed on it with certainty; the CDR3 is given as TCRdb lists it. The V gene is TRBV11-2, the J gene TRBJ2-7; the D segment call TRBD2 is taken from the table without a DNA check. Counting both end residues, the CDR3 totals 12 amino acids. CDR1 and CDR2 from the germline V gene are SGHAT and FQNNGV. The chain's CDR3 is CASSLEGRTKYS.

This clonotype was seen a handful of times. The chain carries TRBV5-1 and TRBJ2-7; TRBD1 matches 8 bases. The junction had 9 bases not matched to a gene; V was cut back by 4 bases and J by 6 bases. Looked up from germline, CDR1 is SGHRS and CDR2 is YFSETQ. CDR3 length: 14 amino acids. The CDR3 coding sequence is TGCGCCAGCAGCCTACAGGGGGGAAGCGGCGAGCAGTACTTC. This encodes CASSLQGGSGEQYF.

This clonotype came up many times. The chain uses TRBV29-1 and TRBJ2-1, with no clear D. Germline CDR1 and CDR2: SQVTM and ANQGSEA. This CDR3 spans 12 amino acids. V lost 7 bases and J lost 7, with 14 bases in between. The DNA for the CDR3 is TGCAGCGCCTCGCTGGAAAGGAATGAGCAGTTCTTC. This translates into CSASLERNEQFF.

Note on this clonotype: One end of the junction fails to match germline, which may point to a read error. V usage is TRBV6-1 and J usage is TRBJ1-5; 8 nucleotides line up with TRBD1. Germline CDR1 MNHNS, CDR2 SASEGT. The CDR3 has 15 residues. The CDR3 DNA reads as TGTGCCAGCAGGAGGACAGGGATGAGCAATCAGCCCCAGCATTTC. The encoded protein is CASRRTGMSNQPQHF.

J is TRBJ1-1 and V is TRBV4-1, with D possibly matching TRBD1 (6 bases). This CDR3 has 15 residues. Germline assignment: CDR1 MGHRA and CDR2 YSYEKL. Trimming removed 4 bases at V and 6 bases at J, with 18 bases between. CDR3: CASSPSTMGGPEAFF. In DNA, the CDR3 is TGCGCCAGCAGCCCCTCGACGATGGGGGGGCCTGAAGCTTTCTTT.

The chain carries TRBV6-1 and TRBJ2-5; no reliable D call. CDR1 and CDR2 from the germline V gene are MNHNS and SASEGT. Deletions cut 2 bases from V and 10 bases from J, with 11 bases between. The CDR3 extends over 12 amino acids. The DNA for the CDR3 is TGTGCCAGCAGTGAAACACTTGAGGTCCAGTACTTC. Amino acids: CASSETLEVQYF.

With respect to this clonotype: An end of the junction does not agree with germline; a read error may underlie this. The chain is built from TRBV10-3 and TRBJ2-7, with 7 bases aligning to TRBD1. This CDR3 comprises 13 residues. Germline V CDR1 and CDR2: ENHRY, SYGVKD. The CDR3 bases are TGTGGCATCAGCCGGGACAGTCAGTACGAGCAGTACTTC. This encodes CGISRDSQYEQYF.